This T cell receptor beta chain comes out of a study of regulatory T cells in long-lasting Graves disease. The time point: newly diagnosed GD, antithyroid drugs for less than 3 months. TCR sequences were obtained from RNA taken from PBMCs. The sample holds many counts of this clonotype. The TCR beta library used iRepertoire HTBI primers with Arm-PCR amplification of CDR3. From the multiplex PCR reads, TCRdb called clonotypes with MiXCR, one entry per CDR3 protein. The data show around 500,000 distinct CDR3 sequences, roughly 14% seen once. The same specimen was also included in a second study, on T cells in Graves' hyperthyroidism and ophthalmopathy. According to that study: Across 18 months, stable Graves' hyperthyroidism was marked by no progression to ophthalmopathy.

Sequenced here: peripheral blood mononuclear cells (PBMCs), sampled at new diagnosis, from a patient treated with antithyroid drugs. The receptor was isolated from a man aged 25-40 years with Graves disease.

The CDR3 nucleotides read TGCGCCAGCAGCTCGACAGGGGTCGAGCAGTACTTC. This gives the protein CASSSTGVEQYF. V usage is TRBV5-1 and J usage is TRBJ2-7, with TRBD1 matching 8 bases. Per germline, CDR1 SGHRS and CDR2 YFSETQ. Trimming at V came to 3 bases and at J to 6 bases, leaving 2 bases not matched to a gene. This CDR3 contains 12 residues.